This T cell receptor (beta chain) is drawn from a study of human T cells and chemical hapten exposure. Study summary: A patient group, mainly female, showed alopecia areata, totalis or universalis.

Unique molecular identifiers were affixed to discrete cDNA molecules within the library. In the authors' methods: The median was about 89,000 TCRs per sample, ranging roughly 20,000 to 690,600. TCRdb re-analysed the RACE reads in MiXCR, keeping a single row per CDR3 protein. The V and J calls reflect TCRdb's pipeline rather than the authors' work. The sample holds around 380,000 distinct CDR3 sequences, roughly 6% seen once. Ten or more counts support this clonotype. V lost 6 bases and J lost 0, with 12 bases in between. The CDR3 runs to 15 residues. Documented time point: pre-sensitization, week 0. The sample's treatment: therapeutic diphenylcyclopropenone sensitization with weekly scalp DPC.

The TCR was taken from a woman between 18 and 30 years old with alopecia areata. Some clones in this sample may be carry-over from other donors' samples. The sample consisted of whole blood, taken in connection with sensitization to the hapten diphenylcyclopropenone (DPC). The chain combines TRBV12-3 or TRBV12-4 with TRBJ2-4; a possible D gene is TRBD1 (5 bases). The DNA for the CDR3 is TGTGCCAGCAGCTATGACAGTATAGCCAAAAACATTCAGTACTTC. It is translated as CASSYDSIAKNIQYF.